This is a list of T cell receptor beta chains from one sample in a study of blood T cell repertoires in COVID-19. The table came from immunoSEQ multiplex PCR; TCRdb's copy has only in-frame clones and leaves some out. The sample records some 120,000 clones, about 93% being singletons. Sequencing was done on a sample of peripheral blood. The receptors shown here come from a man between 45 and 60 years old with COVID-19, enrolled during active disease. The CDR3 runs from the conserved cysteine through the conserved F or W. Fields, in order: clone size, D gene, J gene, V gene, CDR3 protein, CDR3 DNA. D genes are given only for firm matches. Where a row states a size, it is once, few, many or the class of an expanded clone; other rows omit it.

.	.	TRBJ1-1	TRBV7-6	CASSLAMNTEAFF	TGTGCCAGCAGCCTAGCCATGAACACTGAAGCTTTCTTT
.	.	TRBJ2-1	TRBV5-6	CASSLRRNSSYNEQFF	TGTGCCAGCAGCTTGCGGAGGAACAGCTCCTACAATGAGCAGTTCTTC
.	.	TRBJ1-1	TRBV18	CASSPREVLNTEAFF	TGTGCCAGCTCACCTCGTGAGGTTCTGAACACTGAAGCTTTCTTT
.	.	TRBJ1-5	TRBV7-9	CASSLGQEGQPQHF	TGTGCCAGCAGCTTGGGGCAGGAGGGACAGCCCCAGCATTTT
.	TRBD1	TRBJ2-6	TRBV7-3	CASSLGQGNPGANVLTF	TGTGCCAGCAGCTTGGGACAGGGTAACCCTGGGGCCAACGTCCTGACTTTC
.	TRBD1	TRBJ2-5	TRBV5-1	CASSRGQEYQETQYF	TGCGCCAGCAGCAGGGGACAGGAGTACCAAGAGACCCAGTACTTC
.	TRBD2	TRBJ2-1	TRBV7-2	CASCRSAGVYNEQFF	TGTGCCAGCTGCCGGTCGGCGGGAGTCTACAATGAGCAGTTCTTC
.	.	TRBJ1-5	TRBV28	CASNNNQPQHF	TGTGCCAGCAACAATAATCAGCCCCAGCATTTT
.	.	TRBJ1-5	TRBV19	CASKTAGAWEPQHF	TGTGCCAGTAAAACCGCAGGGGCCTGGGAGCCCCAGCATTTT
.	.	TRBJ2-2	TRBV21-1	CATSLGGGAGTGELFF	TGTGCCACCTCACTTGGGGGAGGGGCTGGTACCGGGGAGCTGTTTTTT
.	.	TRBJ1-4	TRBV28	CASSWGGSNEKLFF	TGTGCCAGCAGTTGGGGGGGCTCAAATGAAAAACTGTTTTTT
.	TRBD1	TRBJ2-1	TRBV11-2	CASNPTEGGQGVDEQFF	TGTGCCAGCAACCCCACGGAGGGAGGACAGGGTGTCGATGAGCAGTTCTTC
.	TRBD1	TRBJ2-4	TRBV2	CASSEFPGQGDIQYF	TGTGCCAGCAGTGAATTCCCGGGACAGGGGGACATTCAGTACTTC
once	TRBD2	TRBJ2-1	TRBV5-1	CASSLDGLAIKDEQFF	TGCGCCAGCAGCTTGGACGGACTAGCGATAAAGGATGAGCAGTTCTTC
.	.	TRBJ2-7	TRBV14	CASSQVRGREQYF	TGTGCCAGCAGCCAAGTTAGGGGTCGGGAGCAGTACTTC
once	.	TRBJ2-4	TRBV18	CASSDRVADIQYF	TGTGCCAGCTCCGACCGGGTAGCCGACATTCAGTACTTC
.	.	TRBJ2-3	TRBV7-2	CASSENPEGYTQYF	TGTGCCAGCAGCGAGAATCCGGAGGGGTATACGCAGTATTTT
.	.	TRBJ2-5	TRBV10-1	CASSPGQNKETQYF	TGCGCCAGCAGCCCCGGACAGAACAAAGAGACCCAGTACTTC
.	.	TRBJ1-4	TRBV27	CASSLSRGFNEKLFF	TGTGCCAGCAGTTTATCCAGGGGATTTAATGAAAAACTGTTTTTT
.	.	TRBJ1-2	TRBV3-1/TRBV3-2	CASSQAADGYTF	TGTGCCAGCAGCCAAGCTGCGGATGGCTACACCTTC
.	TRBD2	TRBJ2-1	TRBV10-3	CAISESRAGGYNEQFF	TGTGCCATCAGTGAGTCAAGGGCGGGGGGGTACAATGAGCAGTTCTTC
.	TRBD2	TRBJ2-1	TRBV28	CASSPPGTSGRESSYNEQFF	TGTGCCAGCAGTCCCCCCGGGACTAGCGGGAGGGAAAGCTCCTACAATGAGCAGTTCTTC